These 30 T cell receptor beta chains were all obtained from the same sample, sequenced in a study of yellow fever vaccine responses in identical twins. TCRdb re-called the RT-PCR reads through MiXCR, storing one row per CDR3 protein. The profile shows over 15,000 distinct CDR3 sequences, around 70% of them singletons. This specimen was T cells from blood (PBMCs), unsorted or a sorted subset (not recorded which), taken before or after yellow fever vaccination (not recorded which). The receptors shown here come from a woman in her late teens or twenties who received the yellow fever vaccine.

This clonotype came up a few times. The chain recombines TRBV6-4 with TRBJ2-7, with 8 bases lining up with TRBD1. The CDR3 sequence is 14 residues long. V dropped 2 bases and J dropped 7; count of bases not matched to a gene: 7. Looked up from germline, CDR1 is MRHNA and CDR2 is SNTAGT. In nucleotides, the CDR3 is TGTGCCAGCAGTGACACGGACAGGGTCTGGGAGCAGTACGTC. It codes for CASSDTDRVWEQYV.

This chain's CDR3 is CSVDPSLAGVGNEQFF. The CDR3 region has the DNA TGCAGCGTTGACCCCTCACTAGCGGGGGTCGGCAATGAGCAGTTCTTC. The rearrangement uses TRBV29-1 and TRBJ2-1, with 11 bases aligning to TRBD2. Germline V gives CDR1 SQVTM, CDR2 ANQGSEA. The J segment lost 6 bases and the V segment lost 3 bases, leaving 10 bases of the junction unmatched. This CDR3 has 16 amino acids.

V usage is TRBV11-1 and J usage is TRBJ2-7, with D hard to call. This CDR3 contains 12 residues. V was pared by 4 bases and J by 1 base, with 5 bases between. Germline-derived CDR1 and CDR2 are SGHAT and FQDESV (reference sequence). CDR3 residues: CASSSESYEQYF. DNA of the CDR3: TGTGCCAGCAGCTCGGAGTCCTACGAGCAGTACTTC.

This chain joins TRBV12-3 or TRBV12-4 and TRBJ1-1; D possibly corresponds to TRBD1 (5 bases). The CDR3 has 12 residues. Trimming removed 3 bases from V and 11 bases from J, with 13 bases in between. DNA for the CDR3: TGTGCCAGCAGTTTGGGGACCTTCGTGGCTTTCTTT. As protein: CASSLGTFVAFF.

This clonotype came up once. No conserved phenylalanine or tryptophan is present at the end of the CDR3, so a read error is the likely explanation. No DNA is shown, since the ends of the CDR3 on it are uncertain; the CDR3 is the one TCRdb lists. The chain combines TRBV20-1 with TRBJ1-1. Germline-derived CDR1 and CDR2 are DFQATT and SNEGSKA (reference sequence). 13 amino acids form the CDR3, both terminal residues included. The CDR3 region is CSAIRTNLDKPFI.

This clonotype has just one count. The J gene is TRBJ1-1, the V gene TRBV10-1; possibly TRBD1 for D (5 bases). Trimming pared 6 bases from V and 0 bases from J, leaving 14 bases between. The CDR3 consists of 15 residues. Germline V lookup: CDR1 WNHNN, CDR2 SYGVQD (reference sequence). The CDR3 loop is CASSPGRILNTEAFF. For the CDR3, the DNA is TGCGCCAGCAGCCCGGGACGGATCCTGAACACTGAAGCTTTCTTT.

This clonotype has just a few counts. This chain links TRBV20-1 with TRBJ1-2; 7 positions agree with TRBD1. The CDR3 is made up of 12 amino acids. The germline gives CDR1 DFQATT, CDR2 SNEGSKA (reference sequence). V was pared by 5 bases and J by 6 bases, with 6 bases of the junction left unmatched. DNA for the CDR3: TGCAGTGCTTATGAGACAGGGAATGGCTACACCTTC. Encoded protein: CSAYETGNGYTF.

Comment on this clonotype: Sequence at one end of the junction differs from germline and may be a read error. This chain uses TRBV11-2 with TRBJ2-1; TRBD2 might be the D (5 bases). There are 14 residues in the CDR3. Germline CDR1 SGHAT, CDR2 FQNNGV. CDR3 in DNA: TGCGCCAGCAGGAGACTAACGATCGGTAATGAGCAGTTCTTC. This codes for CASRRLTIGNEQFF.

J is TRBJ2-2 and V is TRBV19; D is unresolved. The CDR3 has 14 amino acids. Germline values: CDR1 LNHDA, CDR2 SQIVND (reference sequence). The V gene lost 6 bases and the J gene lost 1 base, with 9 bases spanning the gap. CDR3 loop: CASRLQMNTGELFF. DNA of the CDR3: TGTGCCAGTAGATTACAGATGAACACCGGGGAGCTGTTTTTT.

The chain uses TRBV5-1 and TRBJ2-2; D remains ambiguous. CDR1 is SGHRS, CDR2 YFSETQ, per germline. The CDR3 is 15 residues long. Trimming cost V 7 bases and J 1 base, with 14 bases left between them. In DNA, the CDR3 is TGCGCCAGCCAGCTTGATCCCAGGAACACCGGGGAGCTGTTTTTT. The encoded protein is CASQLDPRNTGELFF.

V usage is TRBV4-1 and J usage is TRBJ2-1; TRBD2 matches 8 bases. The V gene end was trimmed by 1 base and the J gene end by 4 bases; junction bases not matched to a gene: 3. This CDR3 has 15 residues. Looked up from germline, CDR1 is MGHRA and CDR2 is YSYEKL. The CDR3 DNA reads as TGCGCCAGCAGCCAAGGGCCTAGCGGGTACAATGAGCAGTTCTTC. It encodes CASSQGPSGYNEQFF.

This clonotype showed up just a few times. The chain couples TRBV29-1 to TRBJ2-3; D gene ambiguous. Deletions cut 6 bases from V and 2 bases from J, with 6 bases between. The CDR3 runs to 11 residues. Germline assignment: CDR1 SQVTM and CDR2 ANQGSEA. For the CDR3, the DNA is TGCAGCGTCGTAGCCACAGATACGCAGTATTTT. Amino acids: CSVVATDTQYF.

This clonotype was detected once. The rearrangement links TRBV7-9 to TRBJ2-1; D unresolved. Deletions cut 3 bases from V and 5 bases from J, with 8 bases between. In germline, CDR1 is SEHNR, CDR2 FQNEAQ (reference sequence). The CDR3 totals 13 residues. CDR3 sequence reads: CASSFPPDNEQFF. The CDR3 DNA reads TGTGCCAGCAGCTTCCCCCCCGACAATGAGCAGTTCTTC.

V usage is TRBV6-1 and J usage is TRBJ2-1; TRBD2 agrees at 8 bases. Unmatched junction bases numbered 4, after V lost 5 bases and J lost 4 bases. Germline V lookup: CDR1 MNHNS, CDR2 SASEGT. The CDR3 contains 14 residues. CDR3 protein: CASSRGGKYNEQFF. Written as DNA, the CDR3 is TGTGCCAGCAGTCGGGGGGGAAAATACAATGAGCAGTTCTTC.

This clonotype appeared a few times. The chain employs TRBV2 and TRBJ2-5; 7 nucleotides line up with TRBD2. Germline assignment: CDR1 SNHLY and CDR2 FYNNEI. The CDR3 covers 14 residues. The ends lost 5 bases at V and 4 bases at J; junction bases unmatched: 7. CDR3 in DNA: TGTGCCAGCAGTACCACCGGGACTACAGAGACCCAGTACTTC. Translated: CASSTTGTTETQYF.

The genes are TRBV29-1 and TRBJ2-1; no clear D. CDR1 is SQVTM and CDR2 is ANQGSEA in the germline V gene. The CDR3 loop spans 11 amino acids. V was shortened by 4 bases and J by 9 bases, with 10 bases between the two germline ends. Written as DNA, the CDR3 is TGCAGCGTTGTGTTTACAGTTGAGCAGTTCTTC. Protein: CSVVFTVEQFF.

This clonotype was detected only a few times. The chain recombines TRBV6-1 with TRBJ1-2; D is unclear. This CDR3 has 13 amino acids. Per germline, CDR1 MNHNS and CDR2 SASEGT. V lost 6 bases and J lost 4, with 12 bases in between. The CDR3 spells CASSRGQLYGYTF. The CDR3 DNA is TGTGCCAGCAGCCGCGGCCAGCTCTATGGCTACACCTTC.

V and J are TRBV2 and TRBJ2-6; 8 positions agree with TRBD1. Germline V gene sequence: CDR1 SNHLY, CDR2 FYNNEI. V dropped 2 bases and J dropped 6; count of bases not matched to a gene: 3. CDR3 length: 15 amino acids. The CDR3 loop reads CASSEWTGLANVLTF. CDR3 in DNA: TGTGCCAGCAGTGAATGGACAGGGTTGGCCAACGTCCTGACTTTC.

This chain joins TRBV2 and TRBJ2-7; perhaps TRBD1 as D (8 bases). Germline assignment: CDR1 SNHLY and CDR2 FYNNEI. The CDR3 runs to 16 residues. The V gene lost 0 bases and the J gene lost 6 bases, with 18 bases spanning the gap. This chain's CDR3 is CASSEAIHTGGGEQYF. The CDR3 bases are TGTGCCAGCAGTGAAGCGATCCACACAGGGGGGGGCGAGCAGTACTTC. The full variable domain, rest sourced from reference TRBV2 and TRBJ2-7, is EPEVTQTPSHQVTQMGQEVILRCVPISNHLYFYWYRQILGQKVEFLVSFYNNEISEKSEIFDDQFSVERPDGSNFTLKIRSTKLEDSAMYFCASSEAIHTGGGEQYFGPGTRLTVT.

The J gene is TRBJ2-5, the V gene TRBV5-1; D remains ambiguous. V was cut by 0 bases and J by 3 bases, with 9 bases left in between. CDR3 length: 14 amino acids. CDR1 SGHRS and CDR2 YFSETQ come from the germline V gene. The CDR3, as DNA: TGCGCCAGCAGCTTGGGTGTCGCGAAAGAGACCCAGTACTTC. It codes for CASSLGVAKETQYF.

The chain combines TRBV6-5 with TRBJ2-1; 9 bases align to TRBD2. V gave up 0 bases and J gave up 7 bases; unmatched junction bases: 10. In germline, CDR1 is MNHEY, CDR2 SVGAGI. This CDR3 contains 17 residues. The CDR3 nucleotides read TGTGCCAGCAGTTACTCCCTAGCGGGGAAAACCTTTAATGAGCAGTTCTTC. Translation: CASSYSLAGKTFNEQFF.

The chain uses TRBV29-1 and TRBJ2-4; tentatively, D is TRBD1 (6 bases). There are 13 residues in the CDR3. V was pared by 5 bases and J by 1 base, with 9 bases between. Germline CDR1 SQVTM, CDR2 ANQGSEA. The CDR3 nucleotides read TGCAGCGTTTCACAGGGCGCCAAAAACATTCAGTACTTC. Protein product: CSVSQGAKNIQYF.

The rearrangement joins TRBV29-1 to TRBJ1-1, with D possibly matching TRBD1 (6 bases). The length of the CDR3 is 11 residues. Trimming shortened V by 6 bases and J by 7 bases, and 12 bases separated the two germline ends. Germline CDR1 is SQVTM and CDR2 is ANQGSEA. The DNA for the CDR3 is TGCAGCGTCGGACAGACAAATGAAGCTTTCTTT. It encodes CSVGQTNEAFF.

The V and J genes are TRBV5-6 and TRBJ2-4, with D possibly TRBD1 on 6 matching bases. Per the germline V gene, CDR1 is SGHDT and CDR2 is YYEEEE. Trimming took off 1 base at V and 3 bases at J, with 14 bases between the two ends. The CDR3 is made up of 16 amino acids. DNA of the CDR3: TGTGCCAGCAGCTTGCTCTCAGGGGTAGGCAAAAACATTCAGTACTTC. It specifies CASSLLSGVGKNIQYF.

The chain carries TRBV10-2 and TRBJ1-1; 11 nucleotides agree with TRBD1. The germline V gene encodes CDR1 WSHSY and CDR2 SAAADI. The CDR3 is made up of 17 amino acids. The J segment lost 0 bases and the V segment lost 7 bases, leaving 10 bases of the junction unmatched. The DNA for the CDR3 is TGCGCCAGCAATAGGCGGGACAGGGGGAATATGAACACTGAAGCTTTCTTT. Translation: CASNRRDRGNMNTEAFF.

The J gene is TRBJ1-1, the V gene TRBV3-1, with TRBD1 matching 7 bases. Looked up from germline, CDR1 is LGHDT and CDR2 is YNNKEL (reference sequence). This CDR3 has 14 residues. The trim removed 4 bases at V and 1 base at J, leaving 3 bases unmatched. For the CDR3, the DNA is TGTGCCAGCAGCCTAGGGACAGCGAACACTGAAGCTTTCTTT. Amino acid sequence: CASSLGTANTEAFF.

V is TRBV28 and J is TRBJ2-7, with D maybe TRBD2 (5 bases). The CDR3 sequence is 15 residues long. The germline V gene has CDR1 MDHEN and CDR2 SYDVKM. V lost 3 bases, J lost 0 bases, and 12 bases lay in between. The DNA of the CDR3 is TGTGCCAGCAGTTTGGACGCCGCGGGCTCCTACGAGCAGTACGTC. Translating gives CASSLDAAGSYEQYV.

The chain uses TRBV7-9 and TRBJ2-2; TRBD2 might be the D (5 bases). The germline V and J ends were trimmed by 4 bases and 8 bases, with 17 bases remaining between them. The germline V gene has CDR1 SEHNR and CDR2 FQNEAQ (reference sequence). The CDR3 covers 15 residues. The CDR3 DNA sequence: TGTGCCAGCAGCTCTACCCCGGGATTGGGTGGGGAGCTGTTTTTT. This encodes CASSSTPGLGGELFF.

This chain joins TRBV4-1 and TRBJ2-7; D ambiguous. In germline, CDR1 is MGHRA, CDR2 YSYEKL. The V gene lost 5 bases and the J gene lost 5 bases, with 16 bases spanning the gap. This CDR3 spans 14 amino acids. This chain's CDR3 is CASSKLLAVDEQYF. The CDR3 nucleotides read TGCGCCAGCAGCAAACTCCTGGCAGTCGACGAGCAGTACTTC.

This chain connects TRBV18 to TRBJ1-5; 8 nucleotides match TRBD1. V lost 4 bases and J lost 7; bases outside the gene matches: 6. The CDR3 covers 14 residues. In germline, CDR1 is KGHSH, CDR2 LQKENI. The CDR3 bases are TGTGCCAGCTCACAAGGACAGGGAGGCCAGCCCCAGCATTTT. This sequence encodes CASSQGQGGQPQHF.